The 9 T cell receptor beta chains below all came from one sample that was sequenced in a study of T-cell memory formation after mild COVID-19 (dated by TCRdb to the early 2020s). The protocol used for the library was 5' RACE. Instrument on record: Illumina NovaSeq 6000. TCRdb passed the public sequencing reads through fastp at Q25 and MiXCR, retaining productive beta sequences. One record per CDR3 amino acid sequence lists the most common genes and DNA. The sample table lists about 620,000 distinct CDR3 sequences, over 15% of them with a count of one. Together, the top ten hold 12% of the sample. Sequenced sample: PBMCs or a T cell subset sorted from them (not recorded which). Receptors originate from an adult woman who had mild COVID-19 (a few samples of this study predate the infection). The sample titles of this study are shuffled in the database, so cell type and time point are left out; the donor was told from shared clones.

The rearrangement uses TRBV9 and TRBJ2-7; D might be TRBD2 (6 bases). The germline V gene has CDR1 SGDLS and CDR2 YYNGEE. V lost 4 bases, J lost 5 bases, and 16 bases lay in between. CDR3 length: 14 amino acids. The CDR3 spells CASSPARGIHEQYF. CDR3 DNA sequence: TGTGCCAGCAGCCCCGCCCGGGGGATCCACGAGCAGTACTTC.

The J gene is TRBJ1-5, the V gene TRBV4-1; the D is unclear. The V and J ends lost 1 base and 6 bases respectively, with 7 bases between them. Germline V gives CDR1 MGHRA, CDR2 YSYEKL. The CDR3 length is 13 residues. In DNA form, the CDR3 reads TGCGCCAGCAGCCAAGTCATTCTTCAGCCCCAGCATTTT. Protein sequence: CASSQVILQPQHF.

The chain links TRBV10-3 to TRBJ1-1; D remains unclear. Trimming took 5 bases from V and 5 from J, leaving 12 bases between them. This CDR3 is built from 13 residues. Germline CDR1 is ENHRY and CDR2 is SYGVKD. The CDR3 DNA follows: TGTGCCATCAGTCGGTTGCCAGGTACTGAAGCTTTCTTT. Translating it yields CAISRLPGTEAFF.

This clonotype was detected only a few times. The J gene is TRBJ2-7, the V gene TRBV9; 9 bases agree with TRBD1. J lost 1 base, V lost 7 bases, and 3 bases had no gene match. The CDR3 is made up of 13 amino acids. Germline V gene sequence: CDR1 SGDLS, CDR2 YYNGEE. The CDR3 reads CASADRGSYEQYF. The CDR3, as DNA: TGTGCCAGCGCGGACAGGGGATCCTACGAGCAGTACTTC.

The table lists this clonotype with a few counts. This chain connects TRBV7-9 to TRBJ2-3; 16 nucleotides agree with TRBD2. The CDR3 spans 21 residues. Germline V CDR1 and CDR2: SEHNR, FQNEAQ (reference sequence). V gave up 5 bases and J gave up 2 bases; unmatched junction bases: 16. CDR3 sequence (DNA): TGTGCCAGCAGCATCATGGCCGGGACTAGCGGGAGGGCGATACACACAGATACGCAGTATTTT. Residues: CASSIMAGTSGRAIHTDTQYF.

The CDR3, as DNA: TGCAGTGCACGCCGGGACGGGATAAATCAGCCCCAGCATTTT. As protein: CSARRDGINQPQHF. V and J are TRBV20-1 and TRBJ1-5; D may be TRBD1 (5 bases). The CDR3 is made up of 14 amino acids. Trimming pared 6 bases from V and 4 bases from J, leaving 16 bases between. Germline V lookup: CDR1 DFQATT, CDR2 SNEGSKA (reference sequence).

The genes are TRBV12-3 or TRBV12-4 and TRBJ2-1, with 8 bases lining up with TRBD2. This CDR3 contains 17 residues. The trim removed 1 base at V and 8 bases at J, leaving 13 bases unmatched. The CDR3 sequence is CASSLDAGGFSRHEQFF. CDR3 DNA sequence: TGTGCCAGCAGTTTAGATGCGGGGGGCTTCTCCCGCCATGAGCAGTTCTTC.

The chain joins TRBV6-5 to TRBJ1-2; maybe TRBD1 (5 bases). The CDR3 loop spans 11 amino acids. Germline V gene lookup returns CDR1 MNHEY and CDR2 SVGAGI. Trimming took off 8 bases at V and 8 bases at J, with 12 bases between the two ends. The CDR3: CASVWWGGYTF. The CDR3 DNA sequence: TGTGCCAGCGTTTGGTGGGGCGGCTACACCTTC.

The CDR3 reads CASSLVGLAYNEQFF. For the CDR3, the DNA is TGTGCCAGCAGCTTAGTAGGTTTAGCTTACAATGAGCAGTTCTTC. This chain links TRBV7-8 with TRBJ2-1, with D uncertain. This CDR3 has 15 amino acids. Germline assignment: CDR1 SGHVS and CDR2 FQNEAQ. Trimming took off 1 base at V and 4 bases at J, with 11 bases between the two ends.